These T cell receptor beta chains were read from a single sample in a study of vaccination and CD4 T cells after COVID-19. No antigen is known for these receptors. Each CDR3 protein gets one entry after TCRdb re-called the PCR reads with MiXCR. The data show 15,000 to 20,000 distinct CDR3 sequences, with around two fifths seen just once and around 12% held by the top ten. The sample taken for sequencing was CD4+ T cells from blood, cultured in vitro. The source of these receptors is a human donor who had recovered from COVID-19. The CDR3 runs from the conserved cysteine through the conserved F or W. D genes are given only for firm matches. Not every row has a clone size; where given, it reads once, few, many or a size class.

d_gene	v_gene	abundance	j_gene	CDR3aa	CDR3nt
.	TRBV5-1	once	TRBJ2-5	CASSRTSGQETQYF	TGCGCCAGCAGCAGGACGAGTGGCCAAGAGACCCAGTACTTC
.	TRBV28	few	TRBJ2-5	CASAGAAGETQYF	TGTGCCAGCGCCGGTGCGGCAGGGGAGACCCAGTACTTC
.	TRBV20-1	.	TRBJ2-7	CSARRRPISSYEQYF	TGCAGTGCTAGACGTCGGCCAATCAGCTCCTACGAGCAGTACTTC
.	TRBV20-1	once	TRBJ2-3	CSARGQVADTQYF	TGCAGTGCTAGAGGTCAAGTAGCAGATACGCAGTATTTT
.	TRBV4-1	.	TRBJ2-3	CASSQPTTSTATDTQYF	TGCGCCAGCAGCCAACCCACCACTTCGACAGCCACAGATACGCAGTATTTT
TRBD2	TRBV20-1	.	TRBJ2-1	CSARVGGAGGNEQFF	TGCAGTGCTAGAGTCGGTGGAGCGGGAGGAAATGAGCAGTTCTTC
.	TRBV6-2/TRBV6-3	.	TRBJ2-7	CASSYAGVSYEQYF	TGTGCCAGCAGTTACGCCGGTGTCTCCTACGAGCAGTACTTC
TRBD2	TRBV7-3	.	TRBJ2-5	CASSLTSGSETQYF	TGTGCCAGCAGCTTAACTAGCGGGAGTGAGACCCAGTACTTC
TRBD1	TRBV20-1	medium-sized	TRBJ1-1	CSARVGGTGGNTEAFF	TGCAGTGCTAGAGTAGGGGGGACAGGGGGGAACACTGAAGCTTTCTTT
.	TRBV12-3/TRBV12-4	.	TRBJ2-7	CASSFRRAEQYF	TGTGCCAGCAGTTTCCGTCGAGCCGAGCAGTACTTC
TRBD2	TRBV20-1	.	TRBJ2-5	CSATGTSGSIGETQYF	TGCAGTGCTACCGGGACTAGCGGGAGTATTGGAGAGACCCAGTACTTC
TRBD1	TRBV24-1	.	TRBJ2-2	CATSDSQTGGAGTGELFF	TGTGCCACCAGTGATAGTCAAACAGGGGGCGCGGGCACCGGGGAGCTGTTTTTT
TRBD1	TRBV28	once	TRBJ2-5	CASSPGQGSIETQYF	TGTGCCAGCAGCCCCGGACAGGGGAGCATAGAGACCCAGTACTTC
.	TRBV27	few	TRBJ1-1	CASNKRDGNTEAFF	TGTGCCAGCAACAAAAGGGACGGAAACACTGAAGCTTTCTTT